A selection of T cell receptor beta chains follows, all from one sample in a study of cytomegalovirus exposure and HLA in healthy donors. Produced via immunoSEQ multiplex PCR; TCRdb's table is partial and in-frame only. The data hold approximately 130,000 clones, with 65% to 80% observed a single time. Sequenced: PBMCs. The receptors were sampled from a middle-aged woman in good health and CMV-seronegative. Both conserved end residues are part of each CDR3. The D gene is left open where the match is weak. A clone size is listed for some rows: how often the clone was seen (once, few, many), or a class if it is expanded.

>TRBJ2-3|-|TRBD2|TRBV27
CASSLSTFGLAGTDTQYF
TGTGCCAGCAGTTTATCGACTTTTGGGCTAGCGGGCACAGATACGCAGTATTTT
>TRBJ2-7|once|TRBD2|TRBV7-6
CASSLDGTSPTYEQYF
TGTGCCAGCAGCTTAGACGGGACTAGCCCCACCTACGAGCAGTACTTC
>TRBJ2-7|-|-|TRBV28
CASSFNEQYF
TGTGCCAGCAGTTTCAACGAGCAGTACTTC
>TRBJ2-3|-|TRBD2|TRBV9
CASSLDSGGAGTDTQYF
TGTGCCAGCAGCTTGGATAGCGGGGGGGCGGGCACAGATACGCAGTATTTT
>TRBJ1-5|-|-|TRBV28
CASSYEGGGDQPQHF
TGTGCCAGCAGTTACGAGGGGGGGGGCGATCAGCCCCAGCATTTT
>TRBJ1-5|few|-|TRBV5-1
CASSFDFGGTQPQHF
TGCGCCAGCAGCTTCGACTTTGGAGGGACCCAGCCCCAGCATTTT
>TRBJ1-1|few|-|TRBV6-5
CASSYSLGLGAFF
TGTGCCAGCAGTTACTCCCTAGGCCTTGGAGCTTTCTTT
>TRBJ2-7|-|-|TRBV28
CASSDEGVRYEQYF
TGTGCCAGCAGTGACGAGGGTGTCCGGTACGAGCAGTACTTC
>TRBJ2-2|-|-|TRBV10-2
CASSENVAGYGELFF
TGCGCCAGCAGTGAGAATGTCGCCGGGTACGGGGAGCTGTTTTTT
>TRBJ2-1|once|TRBD2|TRBV10-1
CASSVAGGPFNEQFF
TGCGCCAGCAGTGTAGCGGGAGGGCCTTTCAATGAGCAGTTCTTC
>TRBJ2-7|-|-|TRBV19
CASSGDTSSYEQYF
TGTGCCAGTAGCGGGGACACCAGCTCCTACGAGCAGTACTTC
>TRBJ2-7|-|-|TRBV30
CAWGLGSEQYF
TGTGCCTGGGGACTGGGATCCGAGCAGTACTTC
>TRBJ1-5|few|-|TRBV11-3
CASESDQPQHF
TGTGCCAGCGAGAGTGATCAGCCCCAGCATTTT
>TRBJ1-1|-|-|TRBV28
CASRPGTNTEAFF
TGTGCCAGCAGACCCGGGACAAACACTGAAGCTTTCTTT
>TRBJ2-1|once|-|TRBV7-3
CASSLTGRGVNEQFF
TGTGCCAGCAGCTTAACGGGCAGGGGGGTAAATGAGCAGTTCTTC
>TRBJ2-7|few|TRBD2|TRBV29-1
CSVGPSGSSYEQYF
TGCAGCGTGGGTCCTAGCGGGAGCTCCTACGAGCAGTACTTC
>TRBJ2-1|-|TRBD2|TRBV6-5
CASSYWEGAGYNEQFF
TGTGCCAGCAGTTACTGGGAGGGAGCGGGCTACAATGAGCAGTTCTTC
>TRBJ1-2|few|-|TRBV5-4
CASSFQGLANYGYTF
TGTGCCAGCAGCTTTCAGGGACTAGCTAACTATGGCTACACCTTC
>TRBJ2-7|once|-|TRBV4-1
CASSQVGSSRDYEQYF
TGCGCCAGCAGCCAAGTTGGTTCTAGCAGGGACTACGAGCAGTACTTC
>TRBJ1-1|few|-|TRBV29-1
CSVGASNTEAFF
TGCAGCGTTGGGGCCAGTAACACTGAAGCTTTCTTT
>TRBJ1-1|-|-|TRBV6-5
CASSYFGDTEAFF
TGTGCCAGCAGTTACTTCGGGGACACTGAAGCTTTCTTT
>TRBJ1-5|-|TRBD1|TRBV6-1
CASSVNRGGQPQHF
TGTGCCAGCAGTGTTAACAGGGGTGGCCAGCCCCAGCATTTT
>TRBJ1-2|-|-|TRBV11-3
CAGSLRRVGYGYTF
TGTGCCGGCAGCTTAAGACGGGTTGGCTATGGCTACACCTTC
>TRBJ2-7|few|-|TRBV29-1
CSVEDQARSSYEQYF
TGCAGCGTTGAAGATCAGGCCAGGTCCTCCTACGAGCAGTACTTC
>TRBJ2-7|once|TRBD2|TRBV11-2
CASSATGTSGRGYEQYF
TGTGCCAGCAGCGCGACCGGGACTAGCGGGAGGGGATACGAGCAGTACTTC
>TRBJ2-5|-|TRBD1|TRBV18
CASSPTTGVQETQYF
TGTGCCAGCTCACCGACGACAGGGGTGCAAGAGACCCAGTACTTC
>TRBJ2-1|-|TRBD2|TRBV25-1
CASSTSKPGLAGANEQFF
TGTGCCAGCAGTACCTCCAAGCCAGGACTAGCGGGAGCGAATGAGCAGTTCTTC
>TRBJ1-1|-|-|TRBV19
CASGQRNTEAFF
TGTGCCAGTGGACAGAGGAACACTGAAGCTTTCTTT
>TRBJ2-1|once|-|TRBV6-5
CASSYTEELNEQFF
TGTGCCAGCAGTTACACCGAGGAGTTGAATGAGCAGTTCTTC
>TRBJ2-1|-|-|TRBV4-1
CASSQDSGVEQFF
TGCGCCAGCAGCCAGGACAGTGGAGTTGAGCAGTTCTTC
>TRBJ1-5|-|-|TRBV19
CASSIGGTAVNQPQHF
TGTGCCAGTAGTATAGGTGGGACTGCAGTCAATCAGCCCCAGCATTTT
>TRBJ1-5|-|TRBD1|TRBV7-9
CASSLGGTASYQPQHF
TGTGCCAGCAGCTTGGGTGGGACAGCTTCCTATCAGCCCCAGCATTTT
>TRBJ1-2|few|-|TRBV2
CASPGAGTNYGYTF
TGTGCCAGCCCAGGCGCAGGGACTAACTATGGCTACACCTTC
>TRBJ2-3|-|-|TRBV6-1
CASSEDIVRDTQYF
TGTGCCAGCAGTGAAGATATAGTTAGAGATACGCAGTATTTT
>TRBJ2-3|few|TRBD2|TRBV7-9
CASSPLPLLAGATDTQYF
TGTGCCAGCAGCCCGCTCCCATTGTTAGCGGGGGCAACAGATACGCAGTATTTT
>TRBJ1-4|-|-|TRBV30
CAWSVPQGGREKLFF
TGTGCCTGGAGTGTACCCCAGGGAGGGCGCGAAAAACTGTTTTTT
>TRBJ2-1|-|-|TRBV9
CASSEGETTNEQFF
TGTGCCAGCAGCGAGGGGGAGACTACCAATGAGCAGTTCTTC
>TRBJ2-2|-|-|TRBV30
CAWELDNTGELFF
TGTGCCTGGGAACTAGATAACACCGGGGAGCTGTTTTTT
>TRBJ1-2|-|-|TRBV5-1
CASSLVTGTSYGYTF
TGCGCCAGCAGCTTGGTCACAGGGACGAGCTATGGCTACACCTTC
>TRBJ2-7|once|TRBD1|TRBV15
CATSRDRGQGEQYF
TGTGCCACCAGCAGAGATAGGGGGCAGGGAGAGCAGTACTTC
>TRBJ2-1|-|TRBD2|TRBV5-1
CASSLDGRAVDEQFF
TGCGCCAGCAGCTTGGACGGGAGGGCCGTCGATGAGCAGTTCTTC
>TRBJ2-1|-|-|TRBV30
CAWISSGDTNEQFF
TGTGCCTGGATTAGTAGCGGAGATACCAATGAGCAGTTCTTC
>TRBJ1-1|few|TRBD1|TRBV30
CAWTPPTGTVNTEAFF
TGTGCCTGGACCCCCCCCACCGGGACAGTGAACACTGAAGCTTTCTTT
>TRBJ2-1|few|-|TRBV14
CASSQEWAGEQFF
TGTGCCAGCAGCCAAGAGTGGGCAGGTGAGCAGTTCTTC
>TRBJ2-7|-|-|TRBV30
CAWSSKVGGLLPYEQYF
TGTGCCTGGAGCTCAAAAGTTGGGGGCCTCCTTCCCTACGAGCAGTACTTC
>TRBJ2-1|-|-|TRBV6-4
CTSSDSFVGAREQFF
TGTACCAGCAGTGACTCGTTTGTGGGAGCTAGGGAGCAGTTCTTC
>TRBJ1-1|few|TRBD1|TRBV11-1
CASSPGTGMNTEAFF
TGTGCCAGCAGCCCCGGGACAGGCATGAACACTGAAGCTTTCTTT
>TRBJ2-2|few|-|TRBV7-9
CSSSLVRGTNTGELFF
TGTTCCAGCAGCTTAGTACGAGGGACGAACACCGGGGAGCTGTTTTTT
>TRBJ2-6|-|-|TRBV9
CASSVGTVSGANVLTF
TGTGCCAGCAGCGTAGGAACGGTCTCTGGGGCCAACGTCCTGACTTTC
>TRBJ2-5|-|-|TRBV19
CASSIVTSTLGETQYF
TGTGCCAGTAGTATAGTGACCAGCACCCTCGGGGAGACCCAGTACTTC
>TRBJ2-5|-|-|TRBV5-1
CASSNPGALRETQYF
TGCGCCAGCAGCAACCCAGGGGCCCTGCGGGAGACCCAGTACTTC
>TRBJ2-6|-|TRBD1|TRBV28
CASREQGANSGANGLTF
TGTGCCAGCAGGGAACAGGGGGCTAACTCTGGGGCCAACGGCCTGACTTTC
>TRBJ2-2|-|TRBD2|TRBV7-2
CASSLEAGGLGGELFF
TGTGCCAGCAGCTTAGAAGCGGGGGGGCTAGGTGGGGAGCTGTTTTTT